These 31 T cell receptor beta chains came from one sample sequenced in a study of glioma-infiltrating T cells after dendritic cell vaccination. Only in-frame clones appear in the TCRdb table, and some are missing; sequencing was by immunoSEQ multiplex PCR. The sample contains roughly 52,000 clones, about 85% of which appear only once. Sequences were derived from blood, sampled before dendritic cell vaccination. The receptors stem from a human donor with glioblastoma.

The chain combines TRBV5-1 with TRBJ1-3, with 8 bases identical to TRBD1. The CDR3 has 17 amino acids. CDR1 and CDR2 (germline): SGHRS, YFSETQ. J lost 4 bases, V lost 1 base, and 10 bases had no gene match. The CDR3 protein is CASSLYPMTGDGNTIYF. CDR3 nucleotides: TGCGCCAGCAGCTTGTACCCCATGACAGGGGACGGAAACACCATATATTTT.

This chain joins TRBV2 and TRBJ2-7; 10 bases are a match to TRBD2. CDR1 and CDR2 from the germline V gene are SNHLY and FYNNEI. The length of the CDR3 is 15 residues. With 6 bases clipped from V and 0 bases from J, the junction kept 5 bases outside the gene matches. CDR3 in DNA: TGTGCCAGCAGGGGGACTAGCGCACTCTCCTACGAGCAGTACTTC. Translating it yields CASRGTSALSYEQYF. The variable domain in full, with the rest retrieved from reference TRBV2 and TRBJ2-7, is EPEVTQTPSHQVTQMGQEVILRCVPISNHLYFYWYRQILGQKVEFLVSFYNNEISEKSEIFDDQFSVERPDGSNFTLKIRSTKLEDSAMYFCASRGTSALSYEQYFGPGTRLTVT.

The CDR3 loop is CASSLVGGLNNEQFF. The CDR3 coding sequence is TGTGCCAGCAGCTTGGTTGGCGGCCTGAACAATGAGCAGTTCTTC. The chain combines TRBV5-6 with TRBJ2-1; D gene uncertain. The V end lost 0 bases, the J end lost 5 bases, and 12 bases lay between the germline ends. This CDR3 contains 15 residues. The V gene's germline CDR1 is SGHDT and CDR2 YYEEEE.

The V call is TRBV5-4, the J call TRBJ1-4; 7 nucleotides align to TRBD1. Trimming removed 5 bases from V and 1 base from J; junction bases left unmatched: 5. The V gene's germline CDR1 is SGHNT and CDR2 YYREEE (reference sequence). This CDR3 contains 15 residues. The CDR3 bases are TGTGCCAGCAGTCCGACAGGGAAAACTAATGAAAAACTGTTTTTT. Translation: CASSPTGKTNEKLFF.

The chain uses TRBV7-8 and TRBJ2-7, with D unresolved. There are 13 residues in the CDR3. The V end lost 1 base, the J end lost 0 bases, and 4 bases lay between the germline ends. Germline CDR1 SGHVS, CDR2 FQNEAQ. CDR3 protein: CASSLVSSYEQYF. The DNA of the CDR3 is TGTGCCAGCAGCTTAGTTAGCTCCTACGAGCAGTACTTC. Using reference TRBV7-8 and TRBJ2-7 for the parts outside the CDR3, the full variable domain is GAGVSQSPRYKVAKRGQDVALRCDPISGHVSLFWYQQALGQGPEFLTYFQNEAQLDKSGLPSDRFFAERPEGSVSTLKIQRTQQEDSAVYLCASSLVSSYEQYFGPGTRLTVT.

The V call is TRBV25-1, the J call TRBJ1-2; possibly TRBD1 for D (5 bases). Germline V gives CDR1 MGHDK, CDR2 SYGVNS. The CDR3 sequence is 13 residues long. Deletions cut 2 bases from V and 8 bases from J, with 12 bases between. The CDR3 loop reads CASSEPGQGGYTF. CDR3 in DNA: TGTGCCAGCAGTGAACCAGGGCAAGGCGGCTACACCTTC.

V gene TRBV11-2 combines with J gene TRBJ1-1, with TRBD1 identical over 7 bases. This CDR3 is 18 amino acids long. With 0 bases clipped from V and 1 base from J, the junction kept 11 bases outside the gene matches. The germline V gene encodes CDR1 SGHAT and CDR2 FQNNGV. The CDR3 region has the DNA TGTGCCAGCAGCTTAGATCCCCGGTACGGGACAGAGAACACTGAAGCTTTCTTT. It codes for CASSLDPRYGTENTEAFF.

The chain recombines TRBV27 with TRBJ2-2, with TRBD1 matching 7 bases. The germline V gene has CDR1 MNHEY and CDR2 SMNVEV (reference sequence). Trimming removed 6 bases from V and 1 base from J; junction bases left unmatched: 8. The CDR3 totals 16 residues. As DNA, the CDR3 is TGTGCCAGCAGCCCCCTCGGGGACAGGAACACCGGGGAGCTGTTTTTT. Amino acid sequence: CASSPLGDRNTGELFF.

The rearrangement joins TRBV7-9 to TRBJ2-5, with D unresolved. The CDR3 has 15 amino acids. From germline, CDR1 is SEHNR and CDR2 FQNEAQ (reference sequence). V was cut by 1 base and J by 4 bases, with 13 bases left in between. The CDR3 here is CASSLDGPQRETQYF. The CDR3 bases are TGTGCCAGCAGCTTAGATGGGCCCCAACGAGAGACCCAGTACTTC.

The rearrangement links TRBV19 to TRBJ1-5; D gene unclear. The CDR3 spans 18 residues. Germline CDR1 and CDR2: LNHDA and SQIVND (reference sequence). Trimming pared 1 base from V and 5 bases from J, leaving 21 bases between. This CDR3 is CASSIGRLSSVPHQPQHF. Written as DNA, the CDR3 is TGTGCCAGTAGTATAGGGAGACTCTCCTCAGTCCCCCATCAGCCCCAGCATTTT.

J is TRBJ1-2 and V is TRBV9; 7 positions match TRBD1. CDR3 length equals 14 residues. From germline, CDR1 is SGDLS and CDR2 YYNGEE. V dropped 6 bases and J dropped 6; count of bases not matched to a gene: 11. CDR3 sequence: CASKSRGGGDGYTF. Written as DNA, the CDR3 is TGTGCCAGCAAGTCAAGAGGGGGCGGTGATGGCTACACCTTC.

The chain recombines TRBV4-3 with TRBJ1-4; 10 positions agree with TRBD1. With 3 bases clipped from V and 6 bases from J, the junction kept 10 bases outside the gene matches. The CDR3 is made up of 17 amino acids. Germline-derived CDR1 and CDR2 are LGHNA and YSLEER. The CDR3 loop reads CASSQRSFGTGDEKLFF. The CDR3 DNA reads TGCGCCAGCAGCCAGCGGTCCTTCGGGACAGGGGATGAAAAACTGTTTTTT.

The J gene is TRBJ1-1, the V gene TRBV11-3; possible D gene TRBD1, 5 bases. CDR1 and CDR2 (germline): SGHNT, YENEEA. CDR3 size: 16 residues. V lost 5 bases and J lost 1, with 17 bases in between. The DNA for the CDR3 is TGTGCCAGCAGCGGTCCGACAGACAACAGGAACACTGAAGCTTTCTTT. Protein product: CASSGPTDNRNTEAFF.

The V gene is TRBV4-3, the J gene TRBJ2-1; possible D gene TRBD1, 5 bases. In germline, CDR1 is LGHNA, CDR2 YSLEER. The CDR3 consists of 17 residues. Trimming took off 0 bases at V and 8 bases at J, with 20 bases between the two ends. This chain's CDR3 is CASSQEERTLQGHEQFF. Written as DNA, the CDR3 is TGCGCCAGCAGCCAAGAAGAGAGGACACTCCAAGGGCATGAGCAGTTCTTC.

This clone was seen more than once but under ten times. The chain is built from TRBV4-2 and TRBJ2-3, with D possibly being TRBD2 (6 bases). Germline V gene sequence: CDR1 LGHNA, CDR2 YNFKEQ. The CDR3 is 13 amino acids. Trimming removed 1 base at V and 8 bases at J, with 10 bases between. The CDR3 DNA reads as TGTGCCAGCAGCCAAGTTGGGCGGGGTACGCAGTATTTT. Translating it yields CASSQVGRGTQYF.

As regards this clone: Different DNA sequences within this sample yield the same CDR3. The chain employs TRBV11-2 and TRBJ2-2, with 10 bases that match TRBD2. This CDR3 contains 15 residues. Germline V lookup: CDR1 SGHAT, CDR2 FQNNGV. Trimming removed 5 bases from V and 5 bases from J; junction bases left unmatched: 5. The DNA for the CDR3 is TGTGCCAGCAGCCTTAGCGGGAGGAGGACCGGGGAGCTGTTTTTT. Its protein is CASSLSGRRTGELFF. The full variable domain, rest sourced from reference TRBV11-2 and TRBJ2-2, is EAGVAQSPRYKIIEKRQSVAFWCNPISGHATLYWYQQILGQGPKLLIQFQNNGVVDDSQLPKDRFSAERLKGVDSTLKIQPAKLEDSAVYLCASSLSGRRTGELFFGEGSRLTVL.

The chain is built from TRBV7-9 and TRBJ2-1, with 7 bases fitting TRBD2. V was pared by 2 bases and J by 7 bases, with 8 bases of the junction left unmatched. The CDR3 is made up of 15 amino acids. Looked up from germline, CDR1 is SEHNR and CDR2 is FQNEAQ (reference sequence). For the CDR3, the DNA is TGTGCCAGCAGCTTAACGGCGGGAGTGGCAAATGAGCAGTTCTTC. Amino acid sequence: CASSLTAGVANEQFF.

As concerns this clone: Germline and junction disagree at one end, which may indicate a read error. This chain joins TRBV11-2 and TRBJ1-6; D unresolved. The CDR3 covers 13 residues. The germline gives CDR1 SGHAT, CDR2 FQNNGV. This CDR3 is CASSLDPNSPLHF. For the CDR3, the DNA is TGTGCCAGCAGCTTAGACCCAAATTCCCCCCTCCACTTT.

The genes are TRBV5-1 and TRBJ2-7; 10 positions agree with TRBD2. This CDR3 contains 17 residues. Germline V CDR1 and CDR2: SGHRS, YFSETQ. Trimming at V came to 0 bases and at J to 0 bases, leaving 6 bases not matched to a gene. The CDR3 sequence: CASSLGLAGLSSYEQYF. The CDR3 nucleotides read TGCGCCAGCAGCTTGGGACTAGCGGGCCTGAGCTCCTACGAGCAGTACTTC.

CDR3 in DNA: TGTGCCAGCAGTGAAGCCCCAGGACTAGTATCCGGGGAGCTGTTTTTT. It is translated as CASSEAPGLVSGELFF. This chain connects TRBV6-1 to TRBJ2-2, with 7 bases aligning to TRBD2. The CDR3 has 16 residues. Germline-derived CDR1 and CDR2 are MNHNS and SASEGT. V lost 0 bases, J lost 6 bases, and 7 bases stayed unmatched.

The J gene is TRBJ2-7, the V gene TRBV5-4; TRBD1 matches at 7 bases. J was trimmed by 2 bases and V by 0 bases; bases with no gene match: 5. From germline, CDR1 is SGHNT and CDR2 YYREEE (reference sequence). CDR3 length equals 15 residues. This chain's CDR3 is CASSLDDRATYEQYF. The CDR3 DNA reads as TGTGCCAGCAGCTTGGATGACAGGGCTACCTACGAGCAGTACTTC. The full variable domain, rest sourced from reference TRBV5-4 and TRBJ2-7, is ETGVTQSPTHLIKTRGQQVTLRCSSQSGHNTVSWYQQALGQGPQFIFQYYREEENGRGNFPPRFSGLQFPNYSSELNVNALELDDSALYLCASSLDDRATYEQYFGPGTRLTVT.

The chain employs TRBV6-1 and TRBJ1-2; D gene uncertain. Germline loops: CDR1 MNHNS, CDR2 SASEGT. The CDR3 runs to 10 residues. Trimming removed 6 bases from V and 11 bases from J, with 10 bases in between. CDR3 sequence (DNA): TGTGCCAGCAGAGAGGACTTTTACACCTTC. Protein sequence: CASREDFYTF.

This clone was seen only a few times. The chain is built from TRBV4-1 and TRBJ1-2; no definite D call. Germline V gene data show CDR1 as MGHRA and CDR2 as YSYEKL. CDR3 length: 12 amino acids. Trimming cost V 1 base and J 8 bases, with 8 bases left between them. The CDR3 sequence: CASSQGRGGYTF. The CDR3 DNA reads TGCGCCAGCAGCCAAGGACGGGGAGGCTACACCTTC.

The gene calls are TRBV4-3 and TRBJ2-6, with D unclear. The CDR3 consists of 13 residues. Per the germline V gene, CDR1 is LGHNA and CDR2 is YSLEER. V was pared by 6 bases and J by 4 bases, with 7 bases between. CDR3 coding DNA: TGCGCCAGCAGTCGGTCCGGGGCCAACGTCCTGACTTTC. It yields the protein CASSRSGANVLTF.

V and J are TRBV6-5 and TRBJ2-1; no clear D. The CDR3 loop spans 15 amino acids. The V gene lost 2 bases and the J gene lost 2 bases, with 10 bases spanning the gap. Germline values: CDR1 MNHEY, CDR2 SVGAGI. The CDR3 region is CASSYASSPYNEQFF. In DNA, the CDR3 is TGTGCCAGCAGTTACGCGTCCTCTCCCTACAATGAGCAGTTCTTC.

The CDR3 nucleotides are TGTGCCAGCACTGGGCGCGGGACAGGGATCACTGAAGCTTTCTTT. Residues: CASTGRGTGITEAFF. The V call is TRBV27, the J call TRBJ1-1; the match to TRBD1 covers 9 bases. Trimming cost V 7 bases and J 4 bases; bases outside gene matches: 10. This CDR3 is 15 amino acids long. CDR1 and CDR2 (germline): MNHEY, SMNVEV (reference sequence).

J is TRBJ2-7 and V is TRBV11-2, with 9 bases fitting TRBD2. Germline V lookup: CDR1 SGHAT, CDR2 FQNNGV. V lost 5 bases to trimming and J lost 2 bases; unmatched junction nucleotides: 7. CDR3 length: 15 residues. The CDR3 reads CASSVGAGGPYEQYF. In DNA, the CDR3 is TGTGCCAGCAGCGTCGGGGCGGGAGGGCCCTACGAGCAGTACTTC.

CDR3 sequence reads: CAIREGLAGYTGELFF. The CDR3 nucleotides are TGTGCCATCAGGGAGGGACTAGCGGGATACACCGGGGAGCTGTTTTTT. The rearrangement joins TRBV10-3 to TRBJ2-2; 13 nucleotides match TRBD2. This CDR3 has 16 residues. Germline V CDR1 and CDR2: ENHRY, SYGVKD. The V and J ends lost 6 bases and 3 bases, in that order; junction bases with no gene match: 4.

The CDR3 region has the DNA TGTGCCAGCAGCCTCATCGGCGGGTTACAATACCAGCAGTTCTTC. This encodes CASSLIGGLQYQQFF. The chain has TRBV5-6 and TRBJ2-1; tentatively, D is TRBD2 (5 bases). This CDR3 spans 15 amino acids. V was cut by 4 bases and J by 11 bases, with 22 bases left in between. Germline loops: CDR1 SGHDT, CDR2 YYEEEE.

The CDR3 spells CASSETRILGELFF. As DNA, the CDR3 is TGTGCCAGCAGTGAAACTAGGATTCTCGGGGAGCTGTTTTTT. This rearrangement joins TRBV2 to TRBJ2-2, with D tentatively TRBD2 (5 bases). V lost 2 bases and J lost 7, with 11 bases in between. This CDR3 is 14 amino acids long. Germline CDR1 is SNHLY and CDR2 is FYNNEI.

CDR3 DNA sequence: TGTGCCAGCAGTTTACGACAGGGGGCTGGATCACCCCTCCACTTT. It codes for CASSLRQGAGSPLHF. The chain has TRBV27 and TRBJ1-6; 10 nucleotides agree with TRBD1. Trimming cost V 2 bases and J 10 bases; bases outside gene matches: 5. Per the germline V gene, CDR1 is MNHEY and CDR2 is SMNVEV (reference sequence). This CDR3 contains 15 residues.